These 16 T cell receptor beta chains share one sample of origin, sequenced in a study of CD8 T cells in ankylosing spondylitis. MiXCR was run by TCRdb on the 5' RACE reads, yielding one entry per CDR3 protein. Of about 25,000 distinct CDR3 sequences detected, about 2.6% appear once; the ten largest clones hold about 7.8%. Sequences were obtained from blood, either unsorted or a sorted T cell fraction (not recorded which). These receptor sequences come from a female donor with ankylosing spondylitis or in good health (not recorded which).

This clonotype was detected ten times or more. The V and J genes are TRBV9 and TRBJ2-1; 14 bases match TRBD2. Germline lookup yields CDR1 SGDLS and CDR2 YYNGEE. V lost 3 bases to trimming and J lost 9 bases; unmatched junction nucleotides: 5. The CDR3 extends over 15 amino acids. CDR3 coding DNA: TGTGCCAGCAGCGAAGGACTAGCGGGAGGCACTGAGCAGTTCTTC. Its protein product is CASSEGLAGGTEQFF.

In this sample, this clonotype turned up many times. Here the CDR3 DNA reads TGTGCCAGCAGCGCGGCAGGGGGCACTGGAAACACCATATATTTT. This encodes CASSAAGGTGNTIYF. The chain is built from TRBV9 and TRBJ1-3; 8 bases fit TRBD1. Trimming at V came to 3 bases and at J to 2 bases, leaving 4 bases not matched to a gene. CDR3 length: 15 amino acids. Looked up from germline, CDR1 is SGDLS and CDR2 is YYNGEE.

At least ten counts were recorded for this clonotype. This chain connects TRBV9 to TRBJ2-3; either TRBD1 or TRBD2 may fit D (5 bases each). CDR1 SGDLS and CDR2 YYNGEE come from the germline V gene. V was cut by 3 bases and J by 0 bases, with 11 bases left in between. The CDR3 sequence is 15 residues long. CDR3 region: CASSGRGRSTDTQYF. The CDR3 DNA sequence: TGTGCCAGCAGCGGCCGGGGCCGAAGCACAGATACGCAGTATTTT.

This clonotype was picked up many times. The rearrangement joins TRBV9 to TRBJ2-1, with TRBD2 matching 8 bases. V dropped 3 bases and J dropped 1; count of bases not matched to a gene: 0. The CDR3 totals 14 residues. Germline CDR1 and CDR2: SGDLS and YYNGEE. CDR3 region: CASSAGGSYNEQFF. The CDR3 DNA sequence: TGTGCCAGCAGCGCGGGGGGGTCCTACAATGAGCAGTTCTTC. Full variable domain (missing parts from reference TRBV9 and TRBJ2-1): DSGVTQTPKHLITATGQRVTLRCSPRSGDLSVYWYQQSLDQGLQFLIQYYNGEERAKGNILERFSAQQFPDLHSELNLSSLELGDSALYFCASSAGGSYNEQFFGPGTRLTVL.

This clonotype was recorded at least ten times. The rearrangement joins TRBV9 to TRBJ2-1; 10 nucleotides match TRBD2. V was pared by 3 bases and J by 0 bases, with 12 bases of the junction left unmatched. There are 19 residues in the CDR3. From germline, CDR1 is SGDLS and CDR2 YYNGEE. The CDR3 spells CASSANPGASGSSYNEQFF. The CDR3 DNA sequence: TGTGCCAGCAGCGCCAACCCGGGGGCTAGCGGGAGCTCCTACAATGAGCAGTTCTTC.

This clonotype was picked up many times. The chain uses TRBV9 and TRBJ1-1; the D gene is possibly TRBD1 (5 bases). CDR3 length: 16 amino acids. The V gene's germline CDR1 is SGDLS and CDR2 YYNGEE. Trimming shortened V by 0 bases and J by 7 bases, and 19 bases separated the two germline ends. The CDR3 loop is CASSVDGGTELGEAFF. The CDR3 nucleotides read TGTGCCAGCAGCGTAGACGGGGGTACTGAGTTAGGTGAAGCTTTCTTT.

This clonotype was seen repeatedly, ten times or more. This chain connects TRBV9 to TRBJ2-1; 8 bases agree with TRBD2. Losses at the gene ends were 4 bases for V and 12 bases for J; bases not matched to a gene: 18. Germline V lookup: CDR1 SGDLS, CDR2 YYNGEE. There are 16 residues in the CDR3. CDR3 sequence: CASSTQPGLGGGAQFF. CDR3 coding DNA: TGTGCCAGCAGCACCCAGCCGGGACTAGGGGGTGGTGCGCAGTTCTTC.

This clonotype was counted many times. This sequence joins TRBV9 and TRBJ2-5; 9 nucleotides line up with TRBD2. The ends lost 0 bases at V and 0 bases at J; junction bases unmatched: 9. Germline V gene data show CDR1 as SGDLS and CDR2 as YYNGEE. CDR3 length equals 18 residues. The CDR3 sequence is CASSVVGAGGTNQETQYF. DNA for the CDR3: TGTGCCAGCAGCGTAGTAGGTGCGGGGGGGACGAACCAAGAGACCCAGTACTTC. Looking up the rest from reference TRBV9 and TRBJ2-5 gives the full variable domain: DSGVTQTPKHLITATGQRVTLRCSPRSGDLSVYWYQQSLDQGLQFLIQYYNGEERAKGNILERFSAQQFPDLHSELNLSSLELGDSALYFCASSVVGAGGTNQETQYFGPGTRLLVL.

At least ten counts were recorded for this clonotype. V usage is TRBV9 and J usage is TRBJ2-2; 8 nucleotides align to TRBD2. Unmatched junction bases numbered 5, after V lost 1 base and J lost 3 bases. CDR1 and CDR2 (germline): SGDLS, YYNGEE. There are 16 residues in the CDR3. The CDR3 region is CASSVSSGRDTGELFF. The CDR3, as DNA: TGTGCCAGCAGCGTAAGCAGCGGGAGAGACACCGGGGAGCTGTTTTTT.

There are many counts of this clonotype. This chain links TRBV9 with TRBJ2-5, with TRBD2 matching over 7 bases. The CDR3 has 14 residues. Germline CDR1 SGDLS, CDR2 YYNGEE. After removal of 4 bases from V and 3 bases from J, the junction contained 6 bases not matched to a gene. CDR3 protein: CASSPRGEKETQYF. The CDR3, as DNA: TGTGCCAGCAGCCCCCGGGGGGAGAAAGAGACCCAGTACTTC.

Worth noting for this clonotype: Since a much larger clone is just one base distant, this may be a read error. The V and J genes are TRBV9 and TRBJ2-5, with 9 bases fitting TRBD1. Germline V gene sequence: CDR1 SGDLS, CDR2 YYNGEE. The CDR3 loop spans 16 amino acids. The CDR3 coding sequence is TGTGCCAGCAGCGTAACCGGGACAGGGTACCAAGCGACCCAGTACTTC. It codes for CASSVTGTGYQATQYF. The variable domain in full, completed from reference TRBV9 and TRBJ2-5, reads DSGVTQTPKHLITATGQRVTLRCSPRSGDLSVYWYQQSLDQGLQFLIQYYNGEERAKGNILERFSAQQFPDLHSELNLSSLELGDSALYFCASSVTGTGYQATQYFGPGTRLLVL.

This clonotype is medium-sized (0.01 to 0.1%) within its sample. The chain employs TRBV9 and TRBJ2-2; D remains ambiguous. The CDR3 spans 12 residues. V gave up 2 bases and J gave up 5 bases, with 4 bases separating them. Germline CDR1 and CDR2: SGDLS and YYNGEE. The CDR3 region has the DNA TGTGCCAGCAGCGTGGGGACCGGGGAGCTGTTTTTT. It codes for CASSVGTGELFF.

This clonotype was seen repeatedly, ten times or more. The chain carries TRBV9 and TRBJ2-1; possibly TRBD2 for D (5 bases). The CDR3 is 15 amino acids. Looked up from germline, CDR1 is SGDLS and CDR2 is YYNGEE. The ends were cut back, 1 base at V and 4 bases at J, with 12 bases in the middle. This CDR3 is CASSVSSGYYNEQFF. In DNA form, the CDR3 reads TGTGCCAGCAGCGTATCAAGCGGTTATTACAATGAGCAGTTCTTC.

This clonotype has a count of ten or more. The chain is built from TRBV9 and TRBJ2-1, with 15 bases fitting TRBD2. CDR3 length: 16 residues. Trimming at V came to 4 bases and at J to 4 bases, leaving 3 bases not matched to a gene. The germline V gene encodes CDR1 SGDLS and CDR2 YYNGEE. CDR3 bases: TGTGCCAGCAGCCCAGGGACTAGCGGGGGGTACAATGAGCAGTTCTTC. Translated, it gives CASSPGTSGGYNEQFF. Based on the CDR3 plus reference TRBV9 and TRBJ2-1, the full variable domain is DSGVTQTPKHLITATGQRVTLRCSPRSGDLSVYWYQQSLDQGLQFLIQYYNGEERAKGNILERFSAQQFPDLHSELNLSSLELGDSALYFCASSPGTSGGYNEQFFGPGTRLTVL.

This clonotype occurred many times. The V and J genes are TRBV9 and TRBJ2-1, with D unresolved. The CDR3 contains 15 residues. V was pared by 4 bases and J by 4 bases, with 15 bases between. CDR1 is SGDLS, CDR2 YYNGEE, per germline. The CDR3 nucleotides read TGTGCCAGCAGCCCCCTTCCTTCGGAATACAATGAGCAGTTCTTC. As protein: CASSPLPSEYNEQFF.

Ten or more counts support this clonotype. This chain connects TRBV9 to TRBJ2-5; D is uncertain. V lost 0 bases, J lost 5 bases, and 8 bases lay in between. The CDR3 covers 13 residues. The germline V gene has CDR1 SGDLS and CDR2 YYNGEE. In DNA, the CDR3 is TGTGCCAGCAGCGTAGCTAGTATGGAGACCCAGTACTTC. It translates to CASSVASMETQYF.